The 4 T cell receptor beta chains below come from one sample, sequenced in a study of CD8+ T cells in alopecia areata. CD4, CD8alpha, NKG2D, NKG2ACE and other markers were used to sort pooled cutaneous lymph node cells. The authors extracted RNA and reverse transcribed it into cDNA as the sequencing template. Libraries were prepared by immunoSEQ multiplex PCR; TCRdb keeps only in-frame clonotypes and omits some of them. The counts give around 300,000 clones, none of them seen only once; more than 1% is held by the top ten. Sequencing used CD4+ T cells sorted from a lymph node. These TCRs come from a C3H/HeJ mouse with alopecia areata. This mouse strain has H2-k as its MHC haplotype.

This clone was observed a handful of times. Any gene name here is a mouse gene name. The covered CDR3 bases are TGTGCCAGCAGACTGGGGGCTCCTGCT. Amino acid sequence: CASRLGAPA. The CDR3 as a whole reads CASRLGAPAEQFF. The rearrangement uses TRBV13-1 and TRBJ2-1; TRBD2 aligns across 8 bases. The read ends 4 residues before the CDR3 terminus; that terminus is restored from the germline J gene. The CDR3 runs 13 residues. V shed 5 bases and J 6 bases; nucleotides not matched to a gene: 4. Germline loops: CDR1 NSHNY, CDR2 SYGAGN.

Details on this clone: The genes and germline here are from mouse. The read terminates 4 residues ahead of where the CDR3 ends, so the germline J gene completes it. The J gene is TRBJ2-1, the V gene TRBV19, with 8 bases aligning to TRBD1. From germline, CDR1 is FNHDT and CDR2 SITEND (reference sequence). CDR3 length: 14 amino acids. The CDR3 sequence: CASSIKTGDAEQFF. Partial CDR3 DNA: TGTGCCAGCAGTATAAAGACAGGGGACGCT.

This clone has just a few counts. The gene symbols are mouse symbols. Read data end 4 residues before the CDR3 end; the end is taken from the germline J gene. This chain links TRBV31 with TRBJ1-2; TRBD1 matches at 7 bases. Germline trimming cut 3 bases from V and 4 bases from J; bases unmatched to any gene: 2. From germline, CDR1 is GKSSPN and CDR2 SITVG. The CDR3 extends over 12 amino acids. CDR3 bases read: TGTGCCTGGAGCCCAGGGGGCTCC. Protein sequence: CAWSPGGS. The entire CDR3 protein reads CAWSPGGSDYTF.

The table lists this clone with many counts. Germline and genes here are mouse. The read stops 4 residues short of the end of the CDR3; the missing end is completed from the germline J gene. This chain joins TRBV13-1 and TRBJ2-3; TRBD1 matches 7 bases. Germline CDR1 and CDR2: NSHNY and SYGAGN. The length of the CDR3 is 14 residues. V shed 5 bases and J 1 base; nucleotides not matched to a gene: 4. CDR3 bases read: TGTGCCAGCAGACTTCAGGGGGGTGCAGAA. It codes for CASRLQGGAE. The whole CDR3 sequence reads CASRLQGGAETLYF.